The clone carrying this TCR beta chain was seen a few times. The sample is drawn from a study of blood T cell repertoires in COVID-19. TCRdb's copy holds only in-frame clones and misses some; the assay was immunoSEQ multiplex PCR. The repertoire holds around 180,000 clones, with roughly 70% as singletons. The J segment lost 14 bases and the V segment lost 1 base, leaving 31 bases of the junction unmatched. CDR3 length: 22 amino acids. Germline-derived CDR1 and CDR2 are ENHRY and SYGVKD. The sequenced sample consisted of peripheral blood. This sequence originates from a woman older than 75 with acute or convalescent COVID-19. The J gene is TRBJ2-1, the V gene TRBV10-3, with 11 bases matching TRBD2. The CDR3 here is CAISEFTTGAWGSGRADAREFF. CDR3 nucleotides: TGTGCCATCAGTGAGTTTACGACAGGTGCCTGGGGTAGCGGGAGGGCCGACGCTAGGGAGTTCTTC.